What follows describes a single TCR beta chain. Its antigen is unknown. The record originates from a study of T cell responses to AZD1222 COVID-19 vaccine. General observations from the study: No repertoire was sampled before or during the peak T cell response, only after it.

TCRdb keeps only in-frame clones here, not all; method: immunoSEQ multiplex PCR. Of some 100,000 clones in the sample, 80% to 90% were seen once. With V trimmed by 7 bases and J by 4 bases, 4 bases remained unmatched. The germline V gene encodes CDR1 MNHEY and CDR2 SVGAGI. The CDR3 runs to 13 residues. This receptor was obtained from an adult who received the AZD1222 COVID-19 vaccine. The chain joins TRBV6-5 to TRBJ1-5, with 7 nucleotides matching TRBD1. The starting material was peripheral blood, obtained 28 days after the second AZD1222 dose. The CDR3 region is CASNDRVNQPQHF. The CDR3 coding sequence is TGTGCCAGCAACGACAGGGTTAATCAGCCCCAGCATTTT.